The sequence of this T cell receptor (beta chain) was determined in a study of spatial heterogeneity in lung cancer. This clonotype was seen repeatedly, ten times or more. The sample's time point: blood at routine non-recurrence follow-up after resection. From tumor, nontumor lung or frozen PBMC, whole RNA was taken unsorted for sequencing. The CDR3 extends over 12 amino acids. The germline V and J ends were trimmed by 6 bases and 5 bases, with 11 bases remaining between them. Germline loops: CDR1 SQVTM, CDR2 ANQGSEA. A distinct unique molecular identifier was carried by each TCR cDNA molecule. TCRdb reprocessed the 5' RACE reads via MiXCR and lists one record per CDR3 protein. This sample yields about 29,000 distinct CDR3 sequences, of which under 11% are seen a single time; approximately 30% belongs to the top ten.

The clonotype comes from a female donor with early-stage non-small cell lung cancer. The genes are TRBV29-1 and TRBJ1-5; no reliable D call. This specimen was PBMCs, taken at follow-up. The CDR3 spells CSVTDGHQPQHF. The CDR3 DNA reads TGCAGCGTAACGGACGGGCATCAGCCCCAGCATTTT.